This TCR beta chain originates from a study of blood T cell repertoires in COVID-19. About the study: Sources were T cells, B-cell-depleted T cells, or PBMCs; the material itself was cDNA or gDNA.

The protocol was immunoSEQ multiplex PCR, while the TCRdb copy is restricted to in-frame clones and leaves out a portion. Of approximately 400,000 clones in the sample, approximately 77% were seen once. The CDR3 length is 13 residues. CDR1 GTSNPN and CDR2 SVGIG come from the germline V gene (reference sequence). Trimming cost V 4 bases and J 1 base; bases outside gene matches: 1. As for this clone: This CDR3 is also generated by other DNA sequences in the sample.

The genes are TRBV30 and TRBJ1-1, with 9 bases identical to TRBD1. Sequencing input: peripheral blood. This receptor was taken from a human donor with acute or convalescent COVID-19. The donor label of this sample is uncertain. The CDR3 coding sequence is TGTGCCTGGACGGGACAGGGGAACACTGAAGCTTTCTTT. Translated, it gives CAWTGQGNTEAFF.